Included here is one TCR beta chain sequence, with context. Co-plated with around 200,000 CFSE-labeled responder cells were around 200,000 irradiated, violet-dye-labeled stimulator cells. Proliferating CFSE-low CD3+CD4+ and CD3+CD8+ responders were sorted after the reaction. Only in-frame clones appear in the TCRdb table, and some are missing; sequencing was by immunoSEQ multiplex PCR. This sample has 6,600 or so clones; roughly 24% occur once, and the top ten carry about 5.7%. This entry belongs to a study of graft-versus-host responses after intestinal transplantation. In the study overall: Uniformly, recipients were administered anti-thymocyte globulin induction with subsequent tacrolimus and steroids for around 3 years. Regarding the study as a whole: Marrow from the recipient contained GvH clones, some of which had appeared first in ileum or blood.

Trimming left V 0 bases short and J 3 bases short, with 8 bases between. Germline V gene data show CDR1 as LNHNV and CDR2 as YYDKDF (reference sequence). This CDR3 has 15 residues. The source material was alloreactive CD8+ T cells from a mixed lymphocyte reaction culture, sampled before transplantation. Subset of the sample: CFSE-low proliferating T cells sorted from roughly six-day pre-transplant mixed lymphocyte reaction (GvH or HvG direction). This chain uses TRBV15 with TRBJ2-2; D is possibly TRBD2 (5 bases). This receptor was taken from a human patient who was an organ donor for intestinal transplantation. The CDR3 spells CATSRDEGYTGELFF. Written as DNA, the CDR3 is TGTGCCACCAGCAGAGATGAGGGTTACACCGGGGAGCTGTTTTTT.